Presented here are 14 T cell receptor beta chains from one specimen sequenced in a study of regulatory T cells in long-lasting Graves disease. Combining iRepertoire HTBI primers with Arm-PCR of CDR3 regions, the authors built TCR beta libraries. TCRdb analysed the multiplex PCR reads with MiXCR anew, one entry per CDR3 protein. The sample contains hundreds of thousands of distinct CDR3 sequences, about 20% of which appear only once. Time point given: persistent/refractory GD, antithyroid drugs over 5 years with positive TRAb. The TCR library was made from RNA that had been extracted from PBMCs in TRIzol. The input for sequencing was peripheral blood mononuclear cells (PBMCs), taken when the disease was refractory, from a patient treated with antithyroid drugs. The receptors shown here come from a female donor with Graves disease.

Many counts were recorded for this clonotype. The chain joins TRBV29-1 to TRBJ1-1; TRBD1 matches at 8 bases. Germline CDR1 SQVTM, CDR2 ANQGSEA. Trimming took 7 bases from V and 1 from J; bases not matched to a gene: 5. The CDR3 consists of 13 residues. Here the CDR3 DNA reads TGCAGCGCCGGGGGGACAGGGAACACTGAAGCTTTCTTT. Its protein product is CSAGGTGNTEAFF. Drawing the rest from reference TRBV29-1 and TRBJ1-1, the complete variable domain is SAVISQKPSRDICQRGTSLTIQCQVDSQVTMMFWYRQQPGQSLTLIATANQGSEATYESGFVIDKFPISRPNLTFSTLTVSNMSPEDSSIYLCSAGGTGNTEAFFGQGTRLTVV.

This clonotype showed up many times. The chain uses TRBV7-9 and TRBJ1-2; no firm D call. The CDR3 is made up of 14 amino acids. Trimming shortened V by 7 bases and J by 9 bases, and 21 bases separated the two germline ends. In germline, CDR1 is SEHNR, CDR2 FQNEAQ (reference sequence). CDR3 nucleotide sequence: TGTGCCAGCACCCTTCCAAGGATTGACAAAAGCTACACCTTC. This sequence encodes CASTLPRIDKSYTF.

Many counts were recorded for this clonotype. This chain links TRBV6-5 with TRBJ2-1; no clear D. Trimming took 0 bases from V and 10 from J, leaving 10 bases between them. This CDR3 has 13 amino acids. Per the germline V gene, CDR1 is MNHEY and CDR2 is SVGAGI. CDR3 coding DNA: TGTGCCAGCAGTTACTCTTCGGCAGTGGAGCAGTTCTTC. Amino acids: CASSYSSAVEQFF.

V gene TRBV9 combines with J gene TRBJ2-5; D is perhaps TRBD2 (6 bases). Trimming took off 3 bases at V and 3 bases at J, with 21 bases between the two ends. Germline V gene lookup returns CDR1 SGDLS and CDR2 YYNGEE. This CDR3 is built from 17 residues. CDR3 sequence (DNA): TGTGCCAGCAGCGCCGGAGTTATTTCGGGAGACAAAGAGACCCAGTACTTC. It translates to CASSAGVISGDKETQYF.

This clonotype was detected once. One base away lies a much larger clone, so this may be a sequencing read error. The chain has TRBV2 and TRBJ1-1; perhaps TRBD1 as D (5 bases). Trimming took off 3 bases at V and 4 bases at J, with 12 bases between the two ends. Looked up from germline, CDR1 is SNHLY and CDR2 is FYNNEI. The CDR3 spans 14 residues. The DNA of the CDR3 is TGTGCCAGCAGTGAGACCCAGGGTTTCACTGAAGCTTTCTTT. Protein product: CASSETQGFTEAFF.

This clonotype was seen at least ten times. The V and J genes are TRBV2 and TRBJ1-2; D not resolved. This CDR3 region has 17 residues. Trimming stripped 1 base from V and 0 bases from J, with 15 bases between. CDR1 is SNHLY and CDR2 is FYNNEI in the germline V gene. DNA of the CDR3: TGTGCCAGCAGTGAAGGGGGATCAGCGGCTCCTAACTATGGCTACACCTTC. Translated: CASSEGGSAAPNYGYTF.

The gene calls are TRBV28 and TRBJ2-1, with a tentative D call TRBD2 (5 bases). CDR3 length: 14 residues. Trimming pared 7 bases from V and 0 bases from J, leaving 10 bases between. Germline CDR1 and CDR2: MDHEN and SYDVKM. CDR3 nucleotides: TGTGCCAGCACACTACTAGGCTCCTACAATGAGCAGTTCTTC. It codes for CASTLLGSYNEQFF.

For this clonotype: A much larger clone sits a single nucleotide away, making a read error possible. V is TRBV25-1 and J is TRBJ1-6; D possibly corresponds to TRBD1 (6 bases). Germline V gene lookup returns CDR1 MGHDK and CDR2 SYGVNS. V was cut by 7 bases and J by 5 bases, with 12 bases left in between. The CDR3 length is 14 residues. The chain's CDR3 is CASTRSGDNSPLHF. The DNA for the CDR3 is TGTGCCAGCACCCGCTCAGGGGATAATTCACCCCTCCACTTT.

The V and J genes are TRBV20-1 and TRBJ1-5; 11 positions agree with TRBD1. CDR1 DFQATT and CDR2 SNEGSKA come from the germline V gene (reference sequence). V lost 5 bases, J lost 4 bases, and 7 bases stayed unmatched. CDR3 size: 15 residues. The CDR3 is CSAARTGGENQPQHF. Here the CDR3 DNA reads TGCAGTGCTGCCAGGACAGGGGGCGAGAATCAGCCCCAGCATTTT.

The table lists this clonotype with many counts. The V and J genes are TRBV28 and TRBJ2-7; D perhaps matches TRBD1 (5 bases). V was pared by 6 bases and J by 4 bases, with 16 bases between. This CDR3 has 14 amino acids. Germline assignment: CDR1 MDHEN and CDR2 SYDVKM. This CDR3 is CASSPSWGAYEQYF. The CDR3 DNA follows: TGTGCCAGCAGCCCTTCGTGGGGCGCGTACGAGCAGTACTTC. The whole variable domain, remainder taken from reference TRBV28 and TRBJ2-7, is DVKVTQSSRYLVKRTGEKVFLECVQDMDHENMFWYRQDPGLGLRLIYFSYDVKMKEKGDIPEGYSVSREKKERFSLILESASTNQTSMYLCASSPSWGAYEQYFGPGTRLTVT.

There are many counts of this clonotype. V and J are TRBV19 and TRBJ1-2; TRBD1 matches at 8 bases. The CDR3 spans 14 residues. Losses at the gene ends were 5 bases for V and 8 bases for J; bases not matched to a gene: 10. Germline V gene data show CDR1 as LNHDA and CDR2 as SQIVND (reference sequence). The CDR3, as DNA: TGTGCCAGTAGTGTACCGGGGACAGGATCAGGCTACACCTTC. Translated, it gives CASSVPGTGSGYTF.

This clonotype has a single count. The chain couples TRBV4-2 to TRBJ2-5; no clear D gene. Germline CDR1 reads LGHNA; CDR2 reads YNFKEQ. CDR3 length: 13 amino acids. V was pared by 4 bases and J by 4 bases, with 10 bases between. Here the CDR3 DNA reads TGTGCCAGCAGCCCACAGACCAGAGAGACCCAGTACTTC. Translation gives CASSPQTRETQYF.

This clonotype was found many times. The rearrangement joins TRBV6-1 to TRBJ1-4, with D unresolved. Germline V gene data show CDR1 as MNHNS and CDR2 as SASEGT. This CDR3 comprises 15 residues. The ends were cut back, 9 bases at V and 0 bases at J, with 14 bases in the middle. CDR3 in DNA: TGTGCCAGACCGAATTACAGACCAACTAATGAAAAACTGTTTTTT. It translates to CARPNYRPTNEKLFF.

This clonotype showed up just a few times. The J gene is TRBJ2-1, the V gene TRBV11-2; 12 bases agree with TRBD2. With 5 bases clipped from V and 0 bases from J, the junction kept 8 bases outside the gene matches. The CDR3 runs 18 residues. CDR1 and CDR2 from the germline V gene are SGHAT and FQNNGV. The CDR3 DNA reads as TGTGCCAGCAGCACTCCCGGACTAGCGGGGCACTCCTACAATGAGCAGTTCTTC. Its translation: CASSTPGLAGHSYNEQFF. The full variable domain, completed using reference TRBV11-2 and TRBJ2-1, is EAGVAQSPRYKIIEKRQSVAFWCNPISGHATLYWYQQILGQGPKLLIQFQNNGVVDDSQLPKDRFSAERLKGVDSTLKIQPAKLEDSAVYLCASSTPGLAGHSYNEQFFGPGTRLTVL.